A selection of T cell receptor beta chains follows, all from one sample in a study of T cells in Graves' hyperthyroidism and ophthalmopathy. Using its own MiXCR run on the multiplex PCR reads, TCRdb lists one record per CDR3 protein. The sample contains 550,000 to 600,000 distinct CDR3 sequences, over 12% of which appear only once. Sequences were obtained from blood. The receptors here all came from a woman younger than 35 with Graves' ophthalmopathy. Each CDR3 is given with its conserved first and last residue. D genes are given only for firm matches. Only part of the rows carry a size: once, few, many, or a class if the clone is expanded.

size | J | V | D | length | CDR3 | DNA
- | TRBJ1-1 | TRBV5-1 | - | 16 | CASSSRTPVGGTEAFF | TGCGCCAGCAGCTCCCGGACCCCCGTAGGAGGTACTGAAGCTTTCTTT
few | TRBJ1-1 | TRBV4-2 | - | 15 | CASSQERGSGAGAFF | TGTGCCAGCAGCCAAGAACGGGGATCAGGGGCGGGAGCTTTCTTT
many | TRBJ1-2 | TRBV3-1 | - | 12 | CASSQSGYGYTF | TGTGCCAGCAGCCAATCCGGCTATGGCTACACCTTC
many | TRBJ2-5 | TRBV2 | TRBD1 | 14 | CASSQRDSQETQYF | TGTGCCAGCAGTCAAAGGGACAGCCAAGAGACCCAGTACTTC
- | TRBJ2-7 | TRBV7-9 | TRBD1 | 15 | CASGGGQGINYEQYF | TGTGCCAGCGGAGGAGGACAGGGGATAAACTACGAGCAGTACTTC
many | TRBJ2-1 | TRBV7-9 | TRBD1 | 16 | CASSTTRGRPNNEQFF | TGTGCCAGCAGCACAACCAGGGGGCGCCCCAACAATGAGCAGTTCTTC
many | TRBJ1-2 | TRBV27 | TRBD1 | 18 | CASSLNYRGLGANYGYTF | TGTGCCAGCAGTCTGAACTACAGGGGGCTCGGAGCTAACTATGGCTACACCTTC
many | TRBJ2-5 | TRBV7-3 | TRBD1 | 14 | CASSLGQSQETQYF | TGTGCCAGCAGCTTGGGACAGTCCCAAGAGACCCAGTACTTC
many | TRBJ2-3 | TRBV6-1 | - | 17 | CASSEGVGGLSTDTQYF | TGTGCCAGCAGTGAAGGGGTCGGGGGCCTAAGCACAGATACGCAGTATTTT
many | TRBJ1-5 | TRBV28 | - | 13 | CASSFTGTQPQHF | TGTGCCAGCAGTTTTACAGGGACTCAGCCCCAGCATTTT
few | TRBJ2-3 | TRBV29-1 | TRBD1 | 11 | CSVAQGETQYF | TGCAGCGTTGCGCAGGGGGAGACGCAGTATTTT
many | TRBJ1-1 | TRBV12-3/TRBV12-4 | TRBD1 | 15 | CASSPCRGSNTEAFF | TGTGCCAGCAGTCCTTGCAGGGGGAGCAACACTGAAGCTTTCTTT
- | TRBJ1-2 | TRBV4-3 | - | 16 | CASSQETQGLDYGYTF | TGCGCCAGCAGCCAAGAAACACAGGGCCTAGACTATGGCTACACCTTC
many | TRBJ2-7 | TRBV12-3/TRBV12-4 | TRBD2 | 15 | CASTGALAGNYEQYF | TGTGCCAGCACAGGGGCACTAGCGGGAAACTACGAGCAGTACTTC
many | TRBJ2-1 | TRBV2 | TRBD2 | 15 | CASSRGTSDYNEQFF | TGTGCCAGCAGCCGCGGGACTAGCGACTACAATGAGCAGTTCTTC
many | TRBJ2-7 | TRBV20-1 | - | 16 | CSARGGLDGGLYEQYF | TGCAGTGCTAGAGGTGGGCTAGACGGGGGGCTATACGAGCAGTACTTC
- | TRBJ2-3 | TRBV24-1 | - | 14 | CATRDRRAGDTQYF | TGTGCCACCAGGGACAGAAGGGCAGGAGATACGCAGTATTTT
many | TRBJ1-2 | TRBV28 | - | 13 | CASTMGQGRGYTF | TGTGCCAGCACTATGGGGCAGGGTCGTGGCTACACCTTC
- | TRBJ2-3 | TRBV24-1 | TRBD1 | 16 | CATSDWGQGGTDTQYF | TGTGCCACCAGTGATTGGGGACAGGGGGGCACAGATACGCAGTATTTT
many | TRBJ2-1 | TRBV28 | - | 12 | CASQVSYNEQFF | TGTGCCAGCCAAGTGAGCTACAATGAGCAGTTCTTC
many | TRBJ1-1 | TRBV27 | - | 16 | CASSFAGATMNTEAFF | TGTGCCAGCAGTTTCGCAGGGGCAACCATGAACACTGAAGCTTTCTTT
many | TRBJ1-2 | TRBV5-1 | - | 14 | CASSSETGSLGYTF | TGCGCCAGCAGCTCCGAGACAGGATCTTTGGGCTACACCTTC
many | TRBJ1-2 | TRBV7-9 | - | 14 | CASSSPPRDYGYTF | TGTGCCAGCAGCTCACCACCCCGGGACTATGGCTACACCTTC
many | TRBJ2-5 | TRBV30 | TRBD1 | 16 | CALERRTGASKETQYF | TGTGCCTTGGAAAGACGGACAGGGGCGAGTAAAGAGACCCAGTACTTC
many | TRBJ1-4 | TRBV7-9 | - | 16 | CASSFPSRTLNEKLFF | TGTGCCAGCAGCTTTCCCTCCAGGACCTTAAATGAAAAACTGTTTTTT